This TCR beta chain appears in the sequencing data of a study of T cell responses to AZD1222 COVID-19 vaccine. Sequencing was performed with immunoSEQ multiplex PCR; in TCRdb, only in-frame clones are kept and a portion is missing. The sample consists of over 45,000 clones, 70% to 90% of them appearing once. V shed 9 bases and J 9 bases; nucleotides not matched to a gene: 18. The V gene's germline CDR1 is LNHDA and CDR2 SQIVND (reference sequence). The CDR3 spans 17 residues. The sample was peripheral blood, taken on day 0 of AZD1222 vaccination. This rearrangement joins TRBV19 to TRBJ2-2; 11 bases align to TRBD1. This receptor was obtained from an adult in good health. The CDR3 spells CASSRDRGSNHRRELFF. DNA for the CDR3: TGTGCCAGCTCCCGGGACAGGGGGTCCAATCACCGCAGGGAGCTGTTTTTT.